This section outlines one T cell receptor beta chain sequence together with its context. TCRdb's table, derived via immunoSEQ multiplex PCR, lists solely in-frame clones and lacks some. The table includes approximately 120,000 clones, over 80% detected once. This entry comes from a study of T cell responses to AZD1222 COVID-19 vaccine. The CDR3 consists of 14 residues. J lost 7 bases, V lost 4 bases, and 5 bases had no gene match. The germline gives CDR1 LGHDT, CDR2 YNNKEL (reference sequence). The sequencing here drew on peripheral blood, taken on day 0 of AZD1222 vaccination. The chain is built from TRBV3-1 (or the pseudogene TRBV3-2) and TRBJ1-2; TRBD1 aligns across 11 bases. The source of this sequence is an adult in good health. CDR3 nucleotides: TGTGCCAGCAGCCTTCGGACAGGGGGCCCTGGCTACACCTTC. It encodes CASSLRTGGPGYTF.